This section outlines one T cell receptor (beta chain) sequence together with its context. Its antigen is not known. The data stem from a study of CD4 T cells in relation to SARS-CoV-2 and coronaviruses. Overall study context: Negative control cultures got HIV-1 Nef peptides or no peptide.

The unexposed donors gave CD4+ T cells in 2011-2018, prior to COVID-19. CD4+ T cells were isolated from the cells after about nine days of culture. Libraries were prepared by immunoSEQ multiplex PCR; TCRdb keeps only in-frame clonotypes and omits some of them. The sample lists some 16,000 clones; around four fifths were seen once. Germline lookup yields CDR1 SGHNT and CDR2 YYREEE (reference sequence). The CDR3 loop spans 16 amino acids. V was clipped by 4 bases and J by 7 bases; unmatched bases: 11. This clonotype was obtained from a human donor in good health. The sample comprised CD4+ T cells from PBMCs, cultured in vitro. The V and J genes are TRBV5-4 and TRBJ2-3; 11 nucleotides line up with TRBD2. CDR3 sequence reads: CASSKPGTSGENTQYF. In DNA form, the CDR3 reads TGTGCCAGCAGCAAACCCGGGACTAGCGGTGAGAATACGCAGTATTTT.